A single sample gave rise to the 15 T cell receptor beta chains below, sequenced in a study of beta chain features in type 1 diabetes. For these TCRs, the target antigens are not known. Overall study findings and caveats: TCRB CDR3 length was moderately but significantly reduced in all four CD4+ subsets of Type 1 diabetes patients.

The isolated RNA, all of it, was reverse transcribed, so expressed TCRB transcripts were what got sequenced. Clones were read by immunoSEQ multiplex PCR, and TCRdb kept only the in-frame ones, dropping some. This sample yields 250,000 to 300,000 clones, of which around 24% are seen a single time; roughly 0.011% belongs to the top ten. The specimen sequenced was naive CD4+ T cells from blood. The receptor source for this set is a woman under 40 with type 1 diabetes.

The rearrangement uses TRBV11-2 and TRBJ2-5; unclear D gene. Germline assignment: CDR1 SGHAT and CDR2 FQNNGV. The V end was cut by 7 bases, the J end by 0 bases, with 9 bases between. The CDR3 extends over 13 amino acids. The CDR3 sequence: CASTNSYQETQYF. As DNA, the CDR3 is TGTGCCAGCACCAATAGTTACCAAGAGACCCAGTACTTC.

This chain connects TRBV30 to TRBJ1-1; the D is unclear. This CDR3 region has 13 residues. Per germline, CDR1 GTSNPN and CDR2 SVGIG (reference sequence). V dropped 2 bases and J dropped 9 bases, with 16 bases sitting between them. CDR3 nucleotide sequence: TGTGCCTGGAGTTGGAGTGCCAACCGACAAGCTTTCTTT. Translating gives CAWSWSANRQAFF.

This clone was found a few times. V gene TRBV4-2 combines with J gene TRBJ1-1; TRBD1 might be the D (5 bases). This CDR3 is built from 16 residues. V dropped 7 bases and J dropped 1 base, with 19 bases sitting between them. Germline V gene sequence: CDR1 LGHNA, CDR2 YNFKEQ. The CDR3 nucleotides read TGTGCCAGCACCCCCGGAGGGACGGATACGAACACTGAAGCTTTCTTT. It is translated as CASTPGGTDTNTEAFF.

V usage is TRBV5-1 and J usage is TRBJ2-1; 13 bases are a match to TRBD2. The CDR3 is 16 residues long. V dropped 2 bases and J dropped 9; count of bases not matched to a gene: 8. Germline values: CDR1 SGHRS, CDR2 YFSETQ. CDR3 residues: CASSFQGLAGEGEQFF. CDR3 DNA sequence: TGCGCCAGCAGCTTCCAAGGACTAGCGGGAGAAGGTGAGCAGTTCTTC.

The chain recombines TRBV5-1 with TRBJ2-3, with TRBD2 matching over 8 bases. Germline CDR1 is SGHRS and CDR2 is YFSETQ. The V gene end was trimmed by 3 bases and the J gene end by 4 bases; junction bases not matched to a gene: 10. The CDR3 extends over 16 amino acids. The CDR3 region has the DNA TGCGCCAGCAGCTCAGGTGGGGGACTAGGTGCAGATACGCAGTATTTT. Protein product: CASSSGGGLGADTQYF.

A few counts support this clone. The rearrangement joins TRBV7-9 to TRBJ2-7; TRBD2 agrees at 9 bases. Germline V gene data show CDR1 as SEHNR and CDR2 as FQNEAQ (reference sequence). Losses at the gene ends were 6 bases for V and 5 bases for J; bases not matched to a gene: 14. This CDR3 comprises 16 residues. The CDR3 bases are TGTGCCAGCAGGCCACCCCCTAGCGGGAATCAAGACGAGCAGTACTTC. It encodes CASRPPPSGNQDEQYF.

In its sample, this clone was seen a few times. This chain links TRBV15 with TRBJ2-1; 16 bases agree with TRBD2. Germline V gives CDR1 LNHNV, CDR2 YYDKDF (reference sequence). The trim removed 3 bases at V and 7 bases at J, leaving 3 bases unmatched. The CDR3 contains 16 residues. DNA of the CDR3: TGTGCCACCAGCAGGGGACTAGCGGGAGGGTGGAATGAGCAGTTCTTC. Translated, it gives CATSRGLAGGWNEQFF.

The rearrangement links TRBV30 to TRBJ1-2; 8 bases agree with TRBD1. Germline CDR1 and CDR2: GTSNPN and SVGIG (reference sequence). After removal of 4 bases from V and 4 bases from J, the junction contained 2 bases not matched to a gene. The CDR3 sequence is 12 residues long. Here the CDR3 reads CAWNTGGYGYTF. The CDR3 nucleotides are TGTGCCTGGAATACAGGGGGCTATGGCTACACCTTC.

J is TRBJ1-2 and V is TRBV27; 9 bases fit TRBD1. Germline values: CDR1 MNHEY, CDR2 SMNVEV (reference sequence). The CDR3 is 14 amino acids. The V gene end was trimmed by 10 bases and the J gene end by 1 base; junction bases not matched to a gene: 7. The CDR3 sequence is CATRRTGDNYGYTF. The CDR3 DNA reads as TGTGCCACCAGAAGGACAGGGGATAACTATGGCTACACCTTC.

The chain combines TRBV10-3 with TRBJ2-3; the match to TRBD2 covers 11 bases. V lost 5 bases and J lost 3; bases outside the gene matches: 4. This CDR3 has 15 residues. Germline V CDR1 and CDR2: ENHRY, SYGVKD. CDR3 residues: CAISPTSGSTDTQYF. The CDR3 DNA reads as TGTGCCATCAGTCCCACTAGCGGGAGTACAGATACGCAGTATTTT.

The chain carries TRBV19 and TRBJ2-5; 9 nucleotides line up with TRBD1. Germline CDR1 reads LNHDA; CDR2 reads SQIVND (reference sequence). V shed 6 bases and J 5 bases; nucleotides not matched to a gene: 7. This CDR3 is built from 14 residues. This chain's CDR3 is CASSTGGSGETQYF. In nucleotides, the CDR3 is TGTGCCAGTAGCACAGGGGGCTCAGGGGAGACCCAGTACTTC.

The chain is built from TRBV10-3 and TRBJ2-5; TRBD2 matches at 13 bases. The V gene end was trimmed by 3 bases and the J gene end by 4 bases; junction bases not matched to a gene: 2. This CDR3 is 15 amino acids long. Germline V gene data show CDR1 as ENHRY and CDR2 as SYGVKD. CDR3 in amino acids: CAISDGLAGAETQYF. CDR3 DNA: TGTGCCATCAGTGATGGACTAGCGGGAGCAGAGACCCAGTACTTC.

J is TRBJ2-1 and V is TRBV2, with TRBD2 matching over 13 bases. CDR1 and CDR2 from the germline V gene are SNHLY and FYNNEI. The V gene end was trimmed by 6 bases and the J gene end by 6 bases; junction bases not matched to a gene: 5. The length of the CDR3 is 15 residues. The CDR3, as DNA: TGTGCCAGCAGGGAATGGACTAGCGGGAGCAATGAGCAGTTCTTC. The encoded protein is CASREWTSGSNEQFF.

This chain links TRBV6-4 with TRBJ1-2; 9 nucleotides agree with TRBD1. The CDR3 contains 15 residues. Germline CDR1 reads MRHNA; CDR2 reads SNTAGT. Unmatched junction bases numbered 6, after V lost 3 bases and J lost 4 bases. The CDR3 DNA is TGTGCCAGCAGTGAAATGGTGGGACAGGGCTATGGCTACACCTTC. Translation gives CASSEMVGQGYGYTF.

This clone was seen a single time. The chain is built from TRBV11-3 and TRBJ2-5; possible D gene TRBD1, 6 bases. The V and J ends lost 5 bases and 2 bases respectively, with 9 bases between them. Germline V gene data show CDR1 as SGHNT and CDR2 as YENEEA. The CDR3 runs to 13 residues. CDR3 amino acids: CASSPRGQETQYF. The CDR3 coding sequence is TGTGCCAGCAGCCCCAGGGGTCAAGAGACCCAGTACTTC.